These 27 T cell receptor beta chains came from one sample sequenced in a study of STAT3 mutations in large granular lymphocyte leukemia. For these TCRs, the target antigens are not known. Produced via immunoSEQ multiplex PCR; TCRdb's table is partial and in-frame only. The sample holds 30,000 to 45,000 clones, roughly 84% seen once. Overall study results and limits: In T-cell large granular lymphocyte leukemia, about half of patients showed multiple immunodominant subclonotypes.

Sequences were obtained from PBMCs. The source is a human donor with T large granular lymphocyte leukemia. Some clones in this sample may be carry-over from other donors' samples.

The chain recombines TRBV19 with TRBJ2-6, with D maybe TRBD1 (6 bases). V was pared by 5 bases and J by 0 bases, with 14 bases between. The germline V gene encodes CDR1 LNHDA and CDR2 SQIVND (reference sequence). CDR3 size: 17 residues. The CDR3 protein is CASSLRTEFSGANVLTF. CDR3 DNA sequence: TGTGCCAGTAGTCTTAGGACAGAATTCTCTGGGGCCAACGTCCTGACTTTC.

The chain has TRBV29-1 and TRBJ2-7; D might be TRBD1 (5 bases). Germline V gene sequence: CDR1 SQVTM, CDR2 ANQGSEA. This CDR3 spans 11 amino acids. V shed 5 bases and J shed 1 base, with 6 bases lying between them. The CDR3 here is CSVRQSYEQYF. The CDR3 DNA is TGCAGCGTTAGACAGTCCTACGAGCAGTACTTC.

The V gene is TRBV7-9, the J gene TRBJ2-7, with TRBD2 matching 7 bases. CDR3 length: 13 amino acids. The V gene end was trimmed by 6 bases and the J gene end by 0 bases; junction bases not matched to a gene: 2. The germline CDR1 and CDR2 sequences are SEHNR and FQNEAQ (reference sequence). CDR3 nucleotide sequence: TGTGCCAGCAGTACTAGCGCCTCCTACGAGCAGTACGTC. Translating gives CASSTSASYEQYV.

This chain links TRBV7-9 with TRBJ1-2, with 8 bases matching TRBD1. The CDR3 length is 15 residues. J was trimmed by 6 bases and V by 3 bases; bases with no gene match: 9. The germline V gene encodes CDR1 SEHNR and CDR2 FQNEAQ (reference sequence). CDR3 nucleotide sequence: TGTGCCAGCAGCTTCACCGGACAGGGCCGGAATGGCTACACCTTC. Protein product: CASSFTGQGRNGYTF.

V is TRBV29-1 and J is TRBJ1-2; 7 nucleotides match TRBD1. Unmatched junction bases numbered 5, after V lost 4 bases and J lost 6 bases. CDR3 length equals 12 residues. Germline lookup yields CDR1 SQVTM and CDR2 ANQGSEA. The CDR3 protein is CSVGNRGNGYTF. Here the CDR3 DNA reads TGCAGCGTTGGGAACAGGGGAAATGGCTACACCTTC.

The V and J genes are TRBV6-6 and TRBJ2-4; 7 bases align to TRBD1. This CDR3 spans 14 amino acids. V dropped 7 bases and J dropped 1; count of bases not matched to a gene: 4. Germline V gene lookup returns CDR1 MNHNY and CDR2 SVGAGI (reference sequence). For the CDR3, the DNA is TGTGCCAGCACCACAGGGGAGGCCAAAAACATTCAGTACTTC. This encodes CASTTGEAKNIQYF.

A single count supports this clone. The chain has TRBV2 and TRBJ1-5; D possibly corresponds to TRBD1 (5 bases). The CDR3 sequence is 16 residues long. Trimming shortened V by 4 bases and J by 4 bases, and 17 bases separated the two germline ends. CDR1 SNHLY and CDR2 FYNNEI come from the germline V gene. CDR3 loop: CASSGGDGTRNQPQHF. The DNA for the CDR3 is TGTGCCAGCAGTGGTGGAGACGGGACGCGGAATCAGCCCCAGCATTTT.

This rearrangement joins TRBV28 to TRBJ1-3, with D unresolved. This CDR3 region has 15 residues. Germline CDR1 and CDR2: MDHEN and SYDVKM. V lost 3 bases, J lost 4 bases, and 13 bases lay in between. CDR3 DNA: TGTGCCAGCAGTTTGACCCCCACACTCGGAAACACCATATATTTT. It yields the protein CASSLTPTLGNTIYF.

The chain employs TRBV5-1 and TRBJ2-1; 14 nucleotides align to TRBD2. The germline V gene has CDR1 SGHRS and CDR2 YFSETQ. After removal of 3 bases from V and 5 bases from J, the junction contained 4 bases not matched to a gene. The CDR3 is made up of 16 amino acids. Written as DNA, the CDR3 is TGCGCCAGCAGCTGGACTAGCGGGGGGACCAACAATGAGCAGTTCTTC. Protein sequence: CASSWTSGGTNNEQFF.

The sample holds one count of this clone. The genes are TRBV6-6 and TRBJ1-6, with D possibly matching TRBD1 (5 bases). With 2 bases removed from V and 6 bases from J, the gap between germline ends came to 14 bases. This CDR3 has 16 amino acids. The germline V gene has CDR1 MNHNY and CDR2 SVGAGI (reference sequence). The CDR3 DNA sequence: TGTGCCAGCAGTTACGCCGAGGGACGGAGTAATTCACCCCTCCACTTT. It yields the protein CASSYAEGRSNSPLHF.

This chain connects TRBV5-8 to TRBJ2-5; no clear D. The V and J ends lost 6 bases and 1 base respectively, with 19 bases between them. CDR1 is SGHTS, CDR2 YDEGEE, per germline. The CDR3 covers 16 residues. CDR3 sequence (DNA): TGTGCCAGCACCACGAGGTACGCAGGTCGCCAAGAGACCCAGTACTTC. As protein: CASTTRYAGRQETQYF.

The chain recombines TRBV6-6 with TRBJ2-7; weak D call: TRBD2 (7 bases). The CDR3 sequence is 16 residues long. Germline V gives CDR1 MNHNY, CDR2 SVGAGI (reference sequence). The V and J ends lost 0 bases and 3 bases respectively, with 15 bases between them. This chain's CDR3 is CASSYSAAGANYEQYF. The CDR3 nucleotides are TGTGCCAGCAGTTACTCGGCTGCGGGGGCAAACTACGAGCAGTACTTC.

The V gene is TRBV10-2, the J gene TRBJ1-5; maybe TRBD1 (5 bases). Trimming left V 8 bases short and J 1 base short, with 15 bases between. Germline loops: CDR1 WSHSY, CDR2 SAAADI. This CDR3 is 15 amino acids long. The CDR3 DNA sequence: TGCGCCAGCCATCCGGGGCCCGTGAGCAATCAGCCCCAGCATTTT. Translating gives CASHPGPVSNQPQHF.

This clone was seen more than once but under ten times. The chain is built from TRBV7-9 and TRBJ2-7, with D possibly TRBD2 on 5 matching bases. The CDR3 sequence is 15 residues long. Germline V CDR1 and CDR2: SEHNR, FQNEAQ (reference sequence). The V gene lost 4 bases and the J gene lost 1 base, with 14 bases spanning the gap. The CDR3 region is CASSSEPRGSYEQYF. For the CDR3, the DNA is TGTGCCAGCAGCTCCGAACCGCGCGGGTCCTACGAGCAGTACTTC. Together with reference TRBV7-9 and TRBJ2-7, the CDR3 gives the full variable domain: DTGVSQNPRHKITKRGQNVTFRCDPISEHNRLYWYRQTLGQGPEFLTYFQNEAQLEKSRLLSDRFSAERPKGSFSTLEIQRTEQGDSAMYLCASSSEPRGSYEQYFGPGTRLTVT.

J is TRBJ1-1 and V is TRBV19; TRBD1 matches 8 bases. Unmatched junction bases numbered 14, after V lost 10 bases and J lost 7 bases. The CDR3 totals 14 residues. CDR1 LNHDA and CDR2 SQIVND come from the germline V gene (reference sequence). The CDR3 nucleotides read TGTGCCAAAAACCGCCGGACAGGGAGAGGTGAAGCTTTCTTT. Protein: CAKNRRTGRGEAFF.

This chain connects TRBV5-4 to TRBJ2-1; possibly TRBD2 for D (5 bases). V was clipped by 3 bases and J by 12 bases, with 31 bases between them. Germline V gene lookup returns CDR1 SGHNT and CDR2 YYREEE (reference sequence). CDR3 size: 18 residues. CDR3 nucleotide sequence: TGTGCCAGCAGCTACCCGGGCCGCCCTGTTCAGTACAATGAGGGGCAGTTCTTC. This encodes CASSYPGRPVQYNEGQFF.

The chain couples TRBV14 to TRBJ1-2; D remains ambiguous. The germline V and J ends were trimmed by 1 base and 8 bases, with 5 bases remaining between them. The CDR3 has 11 residues. Germline values: CDR1 SGHDN, CDR2 FVKESK. In DNA form, the CDR3 reads TGTGCCAGCAGCCAAGGAGGAGGCTACACCTTC. Amino acid sequence: CASSQGGGYTF.

This clone was seen a few times. The chain joins TRBV10-3 to TRBJ1-5; D remains unclear. The V gene lost 2 bases and the J gene lost 3 bases, with 8 bases spanning the gap. Germline CDR1 and CDR2: ENHRY and SYGVKD. The CDR3 sequence is 14 residues long. CDR3 loop: CAISETVANQPQHF. CDR3 nucleotide sequence: TGTGCCATCAGTGAGACAGTAGCCAATCAGCCCCAGCATTTT.

This clone appeared a few times. V usage is TRBV28 and J usage is TRBJ1-1; D possibly corresponds to TRBD1 (5 bases). The germline V gene has CDR1 MDHEN and CDR2 SYDVKM. V gave up 6 bases and J gave up 7 bases, with 15 bases separating them. The CDR3 consists of 13 residues. CDR3 DNA sequence: TGTGCCAGCAGGAGGGGTCATTGGGATGAAGCTTTCTTT. Translation: CASRRGHWDEAFF.

This clone was counted once. The chain combines TRBV6-6 with TRBJ2-7; D perhaps matches TRBD1 (6 bases). With 6 bases removed from V and 2 bases from J, the gap between germline ends came to 11 bases. Germline V CDR1 and CDR2: MNHNY, SVGAGI (reference sequence). This CDR3 has 13 residues. The CDR3 protein is CASRAGETYEQYF. The CDR3 DNA follows: TGTGCCAGCAGGGCAGGGGAAACCTACGAGCAGTACTTC.

The rearrangement uses TRBV4-3 and TRBJ1-1, with TRBD1 matching 8 bases. The germline CDR1 and CDR2 sequences are LGHNA and YSLEER. The ends lost 0 bases at V and 2 bases at J; junction bases unmatched: 2. The CDR3 sequence is 15 residues long. For the CDR3, the DNA is TGCGCCAGCAGCCAAGATCAGGGGGCAAACACTGAAGCTTTCTTT. The encoded protein is CASSQDQGANTEAFF.

The rearrangement joins TRBV6-1 to TRBJ2-3; tentatively, D is TRBD1 (5 bases). V was clipped by 7 bases and J by 6 bases, with 14 bases between them. The CDR3 runs to 13 residues. Germline CDR1 and CDR2: MNHNS and SASEGT. CDR3 loop: CASMQGGPDTQYF. CDR3 in DNA: TGTGCCAGCATGCAGGGCGGTCCGGATACGCAGTATTTT.

The chain carries TRBV10-3 and TRBJ2-7; D might be TRBD1 (5 bases). The CDR3 is made up of 12 amino acids. V lost 3 bases, J lost 7 bases, and 10 bases lay in between. In germline, CDR1 is ENHRY, CDR2 SYGVKD. CDR3 region: CAISDRVGEQYV. CDR3 sequence (DNA): TGTGCCATCAGTGACAGGGTTGGGGAGCAGTACGTC.

The gene calls are TRBV28 and TRBJ2-7, with 15 positions matching TRBD2. Per germline, CDR1 MDHEN and CDR2 SYDVKM. The CDR3 has 17 residues. Losses at the gene ends were 6 bases for V and 6 bases for J; bases not matched to a gene: 12. CDR3 DNA sequence: TGTGCCAGCAGCCTCTGGACTAGCGGGGGGGTCTCTGGCGAGCAGTACTTC. Its translation: CASSLWTSGGVSGEQYF. The whole variable domain, remainder taken from reference TRBV28 and TRBJ2-7, is DVKVTQSSRYLVKRTGEKVFLECVQDMDHENMFWYRQDPGLGLRLIYFSYDVKMKEKGDIPEGYSVSREKKERFSLILESASTNQTSMYLCASSLWTSGGVSGEQYFGPGTRLTVT.

The gene calls are TRBV9 and TRBJ2-1; 7 nucleotides agree with TRBD1. J gave up 1 base and V 4 bases, and 5 bases lay outside the gene matches. CDR1 SGDLS and CDR2 YYNGEE come from the germline V gene. The CDR3 has 15 residues. CDR3 sequence reads: CASSLRDSSYNEQFF. The DNA of the CDR3 is TGTGCCAGCAGCCTCAGGGACAGTTCCTACAATGAGCAGTTCTTC.

This clone was found once. This chain links TRBV6-5 with TRBJ1-2; no firm D call. The V end lost 6 bases, the J end lost 4 bases, and 12 bases lay between the germline ends. The CDR3 sequence is 13 residues long. CDR1 and CDR2 (germline): MNHEY, SVGAGI. The CDR3 DNA reads TGTGCCAGCAGCAACCCCGCCAGCTATGGCTACACCTTC. This sequence encodes CASSNPASYGYTF.

This clone showed up just once. The chain recombines TRBV15 with TRBJ2-2; D is uncertain. There are 14 residues in the CDR3. Germline CDR1 is LNHNV and CDR2 is YYDKDF (reference sequence). V was pared by 0 bases and J by 6 bases, with 8 bases between. This CDR3 reads CATSRDGIAGELFF. The CDR3 DNA follows: TGTGCCACCAGCAGAGATGGGATCGCCGGGGAGCTGTTTTTT. Looking up the rest from reference TRBV15 and TRBJ2-2 gives the full variable domain: DAMVIQNPRYQVTQFGKPVTLSCSQTLNHNVMYWYQQKSSQAPKLLFHYYDKDFNNEADTPDNFQSRRPNTSFCFLDIRSPGLGDTAMYLCATSRDGIAGELFFGEGSRLTVL.